The 23 T cell receptor beta chains in this list originate from one sample, sequenced in a study of T cells in Graves' hyperthyroidism and ophthalmopathy. The CDR3 regions of TCR beta were amplified from RNA transcripts. In the first-round RT-PCR of the TCR CDR3, the HTBI primer set was used. Each CDR3 protein gets one entry after TCRdb re-called the multiplex PCR reads with MiXCR. The table records around 340,000 distinct CDR3 sequences, about 15% of them present only once. The sequencing input was blood. These receptor sequences come from a young woman with Graves' hyperthyroidism.

This clonotype was seen at least ten times. V and J are TRBV5-5 and TRBJ2-3; no clear D gene. The germline V and J ends were trimmed by 0 bases and 8 bases, with 7 bases remaining between them. Germline CDR1 reads SGHKS; CDR2 reads YYEKEE (reference sequence). The CDR3 is made up of 12 amino acids. The CDR3 DNA reads TGTGCCAGCAGCTTGGCCCCCAGTACGCAGTATTTT. Translating it yields CASSLAPSTQYF.

CDR3 coding DNA: TGTGCCACCAGTGATCCCAACAACTTTGCGGACTCGACCTACAATGAGCAGTTCTTC. It codes for CATSDPNNFADSTYNEQFF. The chain carries TRBV24-1 and TRBJ2-1; maybe TRBD2 (5 bases). V lost 3 bases and J lost 2, with 22 bases in between. Germline-derived CDR1 and CDR2 are KGHDR and SFDVKD. The CDR3 totals 19 residues.

This clonotype was observed at least ten times. The chain combines TRBV28 with TRBJ1-2; D is unclear. CDR1 and CDR2 (germline): MDHEN, SYDVKM. This CDR3 has 15 amino acids. The V end was cut by 4 bases, the J end by 0 bases, with 12 bases between. Written as DNA, the CDR3 is TGTGCCAGCAGTTCCCCTGGTGGGGCTAACTATGGCTACACCTTC. This sequence encodes CASSSPGGANYGYTF.

This clonotype was seen only a few times. The rearrangement uses TRBV20-1 and TRBJ1-1; D perhaps matches TRBD1 (5 bases). Germline-derived CDR1 and CDR2 are DFQATT and SNEGSKA (reference sequence). The CDR3 has 14 residues. V shed 4 bases and J shed 5 bases, with 17 bases lying between them. CDR3 bases: TGCAGTGCTAACTTAGGACATTCGGTAACTGAAGCTTTCTTT. This encodes CSANLGHSVTEAFF.

This chain joins TRBV5-4 and TRBJ2-1, with a tentative D call TRBD2 (6 bases). This CDR3 region has 15 residues. Trimming left V 0 bases short and J 2 bases short, with 9 bases between. CDR1 is SGHNT and CDR2 is YYREEE in the germline V gene (reference sequence). Here the CDR3 DNA reads TGTGCCAGCAGCTTGGGCGGGGACCCCTACAATGAGCAGTTCTTC. Translation: CASSLGGDPYNEQFF.

This clonotype showed up just a few times. The chain carries TRBV7-9 and TRBJ2-2, with a tentative D call TRBD1 (5 bases). V dropped 2 bases and J dropped 2 bases, with 9 bases sitting between them. The CDR3 is 15 amino acids. Per the germline V gene, CDR1 is SEHNR and CDR2 is FQNEAQ (reference sequence). The chain's CDR3 is CASSLMTVNTGELFF. CDR3 in DNA: TGTGCCAGCAGCTTAATGACAGTCAACACCGGGGAGCTGTTTTTT.

This clonotype was seen only a few times. V usage is TRBV5-1 and J usage is TRBJ1-2; tentative D call: TRBD1 (6 bases). Trimming pared 0 bases from V and 8 bases from J, leaving 17 bases between. The CDR3 length is 15 residues. Germline lookup yields CDR1 SGHRS and CDR2 YFSETQ. The chain's CDR3 is CASSLGHRELNGYTF. Here the CDR3 DNA reads TGCGCCAGCAGCTTGGGCCACAGGGAATTAAACGGCTACACCTTC.

This clonotype occurred many times. The gene calls are TRBV2 and TRBJ2-7; TRBD1 matches at 8 bases. Germline trimming cut 6 bases from V and 0 bases from J; bases unmatched to any gene: 16. This CDR3 is 18 amino acids long. The germline V gene encodes CDR1 SNHLY and CDR2 FYNNEI. This CDR3 reads CASSSGTGGWDSSYEQYF. The CDR3 region has the DNA TGTGCCAGCAGCTCCGGGACAGGTGGTTGGGATAGCTCCTACGAGCAGTACTTC.

The J gene is TRBJ2-3, the V gene TRBV19, with 9 bases fitting TRBD2. CDR3 length: 17 residues. J gave up 2 bases and V 7 bases, and 13 bases lay outside the gene matches. Germline values: CDR1 LNHDA, CDR2 SQIVND (reference sequence). CDR3 nucleotides: TGTGCCAGTACCCCTGGCGTGGGACTAGCCTCCACAGATACGCAGTATTTT. Protein: CASTPGVGLASTDTQYF. Full variable domain (remainder filled in from reference TRBV19 and TRBJ2-3): DGGITQSPKYLFRKEGQNVTLSCEQNLNHDAMYWYRQDPGQGLRLIYYSQIVNDFQKGDIAEGYSVSREKKESFPLTVTSAQKNPTAFYLCASTPGVGLASTDTQYFGPGTRLTVL.

As to this clonotype: This may stem from a read error, because a much larger clone lies one nucleotide away. This chain uses TRBV29-1 with TRBJ1-4; 8 positions agree with TRBD1. The CDR3 extends over 13 amino acids. Germline V gives CDR1 SQVTM, CDR2 ANQGSEA. DNA of the CDR3: TGCAGCGTGACAGGGGACCACAATGAAAAACTGGTTTTT. Its protein is CSVTGDHNEKLVF.

This clonotype was picked up a small number of times. The CDR3 nucleotides read TGTGCCAGCAGGGTGTCCTCGAGCTATGGCTACACCTTC. It codes for CASRVSSSYGYTF. The chain joins TRBV5-5 to TRBJ1-2; D remains ambiguous. The CDR3 runs to 13 residues. The V gene lost 5 bases and the J gene lost 4 bases, with 12 bases spanning the gap. CDR1 and CDR2 from the germline V gene are SGHKS and YYEKEE (reference sequence).

This clonotype was observed a handful of times. V gene TRBV15 combines with J gene TRBJ2-6, with a tentative D call TRBD1 (6 bases). From germline, CDR1 is LNHNV and CDR2 YYDKDF (reference sequence). The CDR3 spans 19 residues. Trimming shortened V by 4 bases and J by 0 bases, and 19 bases separated the two germline ends. The CDR3 protein is CATSNPGPGADSGANVLTF. Written as DNA, the CDR3 is TGTGCCACCAGCAACCCGGGGCCAGGGGCTGACTCTGGGGCCAACGTCCTGACTTTC.

This clonotype was detected ten times or more. This CDR3 reads CAISVWDQKAGGIADTQYF. The CDR3, as DNA: TGTGCCATCAGTGTTTGGGATCAGAAAGCGGGAGGAATCGCAGATACGCAGTATTTT. The gene calls are TRBV10-3 and TRBJ2-3; 9 bases fit TRBD2. Germline assignment: CDR1 ENHRY and CDR2 SYGVKD. Trimming cost V 4 bases and J 4 bases; bases outside gene matches: 18. CDR3 length: 19 amino acids.

V and J are TRBV4-1 and TRBJ2-2; D ambiguous. The length of the CDR3 is 15 residues. Germline CDR1 is MGHRA and CDR2 is YSYEKL. The V and J ends lost 0 bases and 5 bases respectively, with 10 bases between them. The CDR3 bases are TGCGCCAGCAGCCAAGATCGGGTCCTTACCGGGGAGCTGTTTTTT. Protein sequence: CASSQDRVLTGELFF.

In its sample, this clonotype was seen a few times. This chain connects TRBV6-2 or TRBV6-3 to TRBJ2-7, with a possible D match to TRBD2 (5 bases). The CDR3 spans 14 residues. Germline V gene lookup returns CDR1 MNHEY and CDR2 SVGEGT. V was clipped by 10 bases and J by 5 bases, with 21 bases between them. CDR3 nucleotide sequence: TGTGCCACCACGGAGGTCGGGCTAGTCCACGAGCAGTACTTC. This codes for CATTEVGLVHEQYF.

This clonotype was detected only a few times. The rearrangement joins TRBV4-1 to TRBJ2-7; 7 nucleotides match TRBD2. With V trimmed by 6 bases and J by 3 bases, 5 bases remained unmatched. Germline V gene sequence: CDR1 MGHRA, CDR2 YSYEKL. There are 13 residues in the CDR3. The CDR3 region has the DNA TGCGCCAGCAGTGTAACGGGAGGCTACGAGCAGTACTTC. It encodes CASSVTGGYEQYF.

This clonotype was observed a few times. This may be a read error: a much more frequent sequence differs by one nucleotide. CDR3 region: CASSLRQGYTGAFF. The CDR3 nucleotides are TGTGCCAGCAGTTTACGACAGGGGTACACTGGAGCTTTCTTT. This rearrangement joins TRBV28 to TRBJ1-1; 8 positions match TRBD1. The germline V gene has CDR1 MDHEN and CDR2 SYDVKM. The CDR3 length is 14 residues. The entire variable domain, with the rest obtained from reference TRBV28 and TRBJ1-1, is as follows: DVKVTQSSRYLVKRTGEKVFLECVQDMDHENMFWYRQDPGLGLRLIYFSYDVKMKEKGDIPEGYSVSREKKERFSLILESASTNQTSMYLCASSLRQGYTGAFFGQGTRLTVV.

This chain uses TRBV20-1 with TRBJ2-7; D is uncertain. The V gene lost 3 bases and the J gene lost 5 bases, with 14 bases spanning the gap. CDR1 and CDR2 (germline): DFQATT, SNEGSKA (reference sequence). CDR3 length equals 13 residues. The DNA of the CDR3 is TGCAGTGCTAGTGTGGCAGCTCCCCACGAGCAGTACTTC. Protein sequence: CSASVAAPHEQYF.

V and J are TRBV29-1 and TRBJ2-1; the match to TRBD1 covers 11 bases. V shed 7 bases and J 6 bases; nucleotides not matched to a gene: 5. CDR1 SQVTM and CDR2 ANQGSEA come from the germline V gene. This CDR3 comprises 13 residues. CDR3 nucleotides: TGCAGCGGGGGGACAGGGGGTCTCAATGAGCAGTTCTTC. This sequence encodes CSGGTGGLNEQFF.

This clonotype was picked up many times. The chain couples TRBV11-2 to TRBJ2-7; TRBD2 matches at 7 bases. The germline V gene encodes CDR1 SGHAT and CDR2 FQNNGV. The CDR3 runs to 16 residues. Unmatched junction bases numbered 12, after V lost 4 bases and J lost 3 bases. CDR3 region: CASSSALTSGGYEQYF. CDR3 coding DNA: TGTGCCAGCAGCTCAGCTCTGACCTCGGGAGGCTACGAGCAGTACTTC.

This clonotype was counted many times. CDR3 bases: TGTGCCACCCTAATGGCGGGAGGAATTTCAGATACGCAGTATTTT. It encodes CATLMAGGISDTQYF. V gene TRBV28 combines with J gene TRBJ2-3; the match to TRBD2 covers 8 bases. The V and J ends lost 10 bases and 4 bases, in that order; junction bases with no gene match: 13. Germline lookup yields CDR1 MDHEN and CDR2 SYDVKM. The CDR3 extends over 15 amino acids.

This clonotype was picked up a small number of times. The chain recombines TRBV12-3 or TRBV12-4 with TRBJ1-2; weak D call: TRBD1 (6 bases). The CDR3 has 16 residues. Trimming left V 2 bases short and J 8 bases short, with 21 bases between. CDR3 sequence (DNA): TGTGCCAGCAGTTTATTCAACTCGGAGGGGGAGTGGGGCTACACCTTC. It specifies CASSLFNSEGEWGYTF.

This clonotype was detected a few times. The J gene is TRBJ1-4, the V gene TRBV7-2; a weak D match, TRBD1 (6 bases). Trimming removed 2 bases from V and 7 bases from J, with 17 bases in between. This CDR3 region has 16 residues. Germline CDR1 SGHTA, CDR2 FQGNSA. CDR3 in amino acids: CASSLLGGASFEKLFF. The DNA of the CDR3 is TGTGCCAGCAGCTTATTGGGGGGCGCCTCGTTTGAAAAACTGTTTTTT.